These 20 T cell receptor beta chains were all obtained from the same sample, sequenced in a study of blood T cell repertoires in COVID-19. Here immunoSEQ multiplex PCR was the method, and the copy in TCRdb shows in-frame clones only, minus some. The profile covers under 300,000 clones, with around 88% appearing a single time and about an eighth taken by the ten largest. The specimen sequenced was peripheral blood. The receptors derive from a woman aged 65 to 85 with COVID-19, enrolled during active disease.

The rearrangement joins TRBV11-3 to TRBJ2-3, with 16 bases matching TRBD2. The V and J ends lost 5 bases and 6 bases, in that order; junction bases with no gene match: 5. CDR1 and CDR2 from the germline V gene are SGHNT and YENEEA. CDR3 length: 16 residues. Written as DNA, the CDR3 is TGTGCCAGCAGCCCGGGACTAGCGGGGGGGCCCGATACGCAGTATTTT. This gives the protein CASSPGLAGGPDTQYF. Filled out from reference TRBV11-3 and TRBJ2-3, the complete variable domain reads EAGVVQSPRYKIIEKKQPVAFWCNPISGHNTLYWYLQNLGQGPELLIRYENEEAVDDSQLPKDRFSAERLKGVDSTLKIQPAELGDSAVYLCASSPGLAGGPDTQYFGPGTRLTVL.

The chain carries TRBV7-2 and TRBJ2-1; TRBD2 aligns across 11 bases. The CDR3 is made up of 16 amino acids. Germline V gene data show CDR1 as SGHTA and CDR2 as FQGNSA. V was pared by 2 bases and J by 4 bases, with 4 bases of the junction left unmatched. CDR3 residues: CASSLLGLAVYNEQFF. CDR3 nucleotide sequence: TGTGCCAGCAGCTTATTGGGACTAGCGGTATACAATGAGCAGTTCTTC.

V usage is TRBV3-1 (or the pseudogene TRBV3-2) and J usage is TRBJ1-4, with no clear D. Looked up from germline, CDR1 is LGHDT and CDR2 is YNNKEL (reference sequence). The V gene lost 0 bases and the J gene lost 8 bases, with 22 bases spanning the gap. The CDR3 covers 18 residues. In nucleotides, the CDR3 is TGTGCCAGCAGCCAAGAGAGAAGGCAGGCGAGAAGAAGGGAAAAACTGTTTTTT. Translated, it gives CASSQERRQARRREKLFF.

A single count supports this clone. The chain combines TRBV5-6 with TRBJ1-2; no clear D. The CDR3 spans 11 residues. CDR1 and CDR2 from the germline V gene are SGHDT and YYEEEE. Deletions cut 2 bases from V and 6 bases from J, with 5 bases between. In DNA, the CDR3 is TGTGCCAGCAGCTTCACGGATGGCTACACCTTC. Translated, it gives CASSFTDGYTF.

The J gene is TRBJ1-2, the V gene TRBV9; weak D call: TRBD1 (5 bases). The germline V gene encodes CDR1 SGDLS and CDR2 YYNGEE. The V end was cut by 4 bases, the J end by 4 bases, with 20 bases between. The CDR3 length is 16 residues. The CDR3, as DNA: TGTGCCAGCAGCATATCCCCCGGGACTACGCCCTATGGCTACACCTTC. It is translated as CASSISPGTTPYGYTF.

The chain has TRBV19 and TRBJ2-7, with D possibly matching TRBD1 (5 bases). Looked up from germline, CDR1 is LNHDA and CDR2 is SQIVND (reference sequence). This CDR3 comprises 12 residues. V was clipped by 3 bases and J by 7 bases, with 10 bases between them. The CDR3 here is CASSMEKGEQYF. CDR3 bases: TGTGCCAGTAGTATGGAAAAGGGGGAGCAGTACTTC.

This rearrangement joins TRBV6-1 to TRBJ1-6; D is unclear. Germline V CDR1 and CDR2: MNHNS, SASEGT. This CDR3 has 16 residues. V lost 5 bases and J lost 4, with 15 bases in between. CDR3 in amino acids: CASSQGSEKYNSPLHF. The CDR3 nucleotides are TGTGCCAGCAGTCAAGGGAGTGAGAAATATAATTCACCCCTCCACTTT.

Only a few counts were recorded for this clone. The chain links TRBV24-1 to TRBJ2-3, with 13 positions matching TRBD2. The CDR3 length is 17 residues. Losses at the gene ends were 3 bases for V and 5 bases for J; bases not matched to a gene: 7. Germline CDR1 and CDR2: KGHDR and SFDVKD. The CDR3, as DNA: TGTGCCACCAGTGATGGTGGGACTAGCGGGGTGAGAGATACGCAGTATTTT. Protein sequence: CATSDGGTSGVRDTQYF.

The V gene is TRBV3-1 (or the pseudogene TRBV3-2), the J gene TRBJ1-1, with D possibly matching TRBD1 (5 bases). Germline V gene sequence: CDR1 LGHDT, CDR2 YNNKEL (reference sequence). The CDR3 is 15 residues long. Trimming removed 2 bases from V and 1 base from J, with 11 bases in between. The CDR3 sequence is CASSQSDTPNTEAFF. CDR3 nucleotide sequence: TGTGCCAGCAGCCAATCGGACACGCCGAACACTGAAGCTTTCTTT.

The rearrangement joins TRBV19 to TRBJ1-5; D is unclear. The V gene's germline CDR1 is LNHDA and CDR2 SQIVND (reference sequence). Between the trimmed V and J ends, which lost 7 bases and 2 bases, there was a span of 9 bases. The CDR3 is 13 residues long. CDR3 in amino acids: CASNPRGNQPQHF. The CDR3 DNA is TGTGCCAGTAATCCCCGCGGCAATCAGCCCCAGCATTTT.

The chain employs TRBV2 and TRBJ1-2; 11 positions match TRBD1. Per the germline V gene, CDR1 is SNHLY and CDR2 is FYNNEI. With 2 bases clipped from V and 4 bases from J, the junction kept 12 bases outside the gene matches. CDR3 length: 18 residues. The CDR3 DNA sequence: TGTGCCAGCAGTGAAATAGGACAGGGGGCTTTTAGTGTCTATGGCTACACCTTC. It yields the protein CASSEIGQGAFSVYGYTF.

The V call is TRBV21-1, the J call TRBJ1-4; TRBD1 is the table's D call and was not checked against the DNA. TRBV21-1 is a documented pseudogene. This CDR3 has 14 amino acids. This chain's CDR3 is CASTTIRTNEKLFF. The CDR3 bases are TGTGCCAGCACCACAATACGAACTAATGAAAAACTGTTTTTT.

CDR3 bases: TGTGCCAGCAGCCCACCGGGAGCATACACTGAAGCTTTCTTT. Encoded protein: CASSPPGAYTEAFF. This sequence joins TRBV7-9 and TRBJ1-1; unclear D gene. The V end was cut by 5 bases, the J end by 3 bases, with 13 bases between. CDR1 and CDR2 (germline): SEHNR, FQNEAQ (reference sequence). This CDR3 contains 14 residues. The full variable domain, completed using reference TRBV7-9 and TRBJ1-1, is DTGVSQNPRHKITKRGQNVTFRCDPISEHNRLYWYRQTLGQGPEFLTYFQNEAQLEKSRLLSDRFSAERPKGSFSTLEIQRTEQGDSAMYLCASSPPGAYTEAFFGQGTRLTVV.

The chain links TRBV19 to TRBJ2-1; 12 nucleotides match TRBD2. The CDR3 sequence is 16 residues long. V lost 5 bases to trimming and J lost 7 bases; unmatched junction nucleotides: 9. Germline-derived CDR1 and CDR2 are LNHDA and SQIVND (reference sequence). In nucleotides, the CDR3 is TGTGCCAGTAGTTGGGCTAGCGGGGGGGAAAGGAATGAGCAGTTCTTC. Its translation: CASSWASGGERNEQFF.

The chain couples TRBV5-8 to TRBJ1-2; D might be TRBD1 (5 bases). The V end was cut by 0 bases, the J end by 4 bases, with 19 bases between. The CDR3 spans 17 residues. CDR1 and CDR2 (germline): SGHTS, YDEGEE. The CDR3 DNA sequence: TGTGCCAGCAGCTTGGTGGAGGGGCGCTCTCCCCCCTATGGCTACACCTTC. This encodes CASSLVEGRSPPYGYTF. The entire variable domain, with the rest obtained from reference TRBV5-8 and TRBJ1-2, is as follows: EAGVTQSPTHLIKTRGQQATLRCSPISGHTSVYWYQQALGLGLQFLLWYDEGEERNRGNFPPRFSGRQFPNYSSELNVNALELEDSALYLCASSLVEGRSPPYGYTFGSGTRLTVV.

The chain couples TRBV7-2 to TRBJ2-3; D possibly corresponds to TRBD2 (7 bases). The germline V gene has CDR1 SGHTA and CDR2 FQGNSA. Trimming cost V 9 bases and J 2 bases, with 12 bases left between them. This CDR3 is built from 13 residues. The CDR3, as DNA: TGTGCCAGTCGGGCGGGGGCCACAGATACGCAGTATTTT. It yields the protein CASRAGATDTQYF.

The CDR3 reads CASNNRGVPYEQYF. The CDR3 DNA is TGTGCCAGCAATAACAGGGGAGTTCCCTACGAGCAGTACTTC. The chain recombines TRBV6-5 with TRBJ2-7; TRBD1 matches at 7 bases. Germline CDR1 and CDR2: MNHEY and SVGAGI. The CDR3 is 14 amino acids. J was trimmed by 2 bases and V by 7 bases; bases with no gene match: 8.

The J gene is TRBJ1-3, the V gene TRBV6-5, with D perhaps TRBD1 (5 bases). This CDR3 comprises 14 residues. Trimming removed 2 bases from V and 2 bases from J, with 7 bases in between. Germline V gives CDR1 MNHEY, CDR2 SVGAGI. The CDR3 is CASSYAGAGNTIYF. The CDR3 DNA reads TGTGCCAGCAGTTACGCGGGGGCTGGAAACACCATATATTTT.

The count of this clone is one. The chain joins TRBV5-1 to TRBJ1-2; no reliable D call. The CDR3 is made up of 13 amino acids. Germline CDR1 and CDR2: SGHRS and YFSETQ. V dropped 4 bases and J dropped 6 bases, with 13 bases sitting between them. As DNA, the CDR3 is TGCGCCAGCAGCGCGGACTGGATGGATGGCTACACCTTC. As protein: CASSADWMDGYTF.

In its sample, this clone was seen once. The rearrangement links TRBV7-2 to TRBJ2-1; 8 bases agree with TRBD2. Germline V lookup: CDR1 SGHTA, CDR2 FQGNSA. CDR3 size: 15 residues. V lost 1 base to trimming and J lost 8 bases; unmatched junction nucleotides: 7. This CDR3 reads CASSLVGGAGYEQFF. CDR3 DNA sequence: TGTGCCAGCAGCTTAGTCGGGGGGGCCGGGTATGAGCAGTTCTTC.